This passage covers 17 T cell receptor beta chains from one sample sequenced in a study of blood T cell repertoires in COVID-19. Some clones are missing from TCRdb's copy, which holds only in-frame ones; the method was immunoSEQ multiplex PCR. Altogether 250,000 to 350,000 clones are present, 80% to 85% being singletons, with the ten largest covering 15% to 19%. Input material: peripheral blood. These receptors all stem from a person aged 65 to 79 with COVID-19, enrolled during active disease.

This clone was picked up a small number of times. CDR3 sequence reads: CASSHPSGTYEQYF. DNA of the CDR3: TGTGCCAGCAGCCACCCTAGCGGTACCTACGAGCAGTACTTC. V and J are TRBV5-4 and TRBJ2-7, with TRBD2 identical over 7 bases. CDR3 length: 14 residues. Germline assignment: CDR1 SGHNT and CDR2 YYREEE (reference sequence). After removal of 4 bases from V and 2 bases from J, the junction contained 6 bases not matched to a gene.

V gene TRBV7-8 combines with J gene TRBJ2-7; the match to TRBD2 covers 13 bases. The CDR3 length is 16 residues. Germline CDR1 and CDR2: SGHVS and FQNEAQ. V shed 5 bases and J 1 base; nucleotides not matched to a gene: 5. The CDR3 nucleotides are TGTGCCAGCAGCCCCGGGACTAGCGGGGATTCCTACGAGCAGTACTTC. It codes for CASSPGTSGDSYEQYF. Full variable domain (remainder filled in from reference TRBV7-8 and TRBJ2-7): GAGVSQSPRYKVAKRGQDVALRCDPISGHVSLFWYQQALGQGPEFLTYFQNEAQLDKSGLPSDRFFAERPEGSVSTLKIQRTQQEDSAVYLCASSPGTSGDSYEQYFGPGTRLTVT.

The J gene is TRBJ2-6, the V gene TRBV7-8; 9 bases agree with TRBD2. Trimming took 3 bases from V and 0 from J; bases not matched to a gene: 18. This CDR3 is 22 amino acids long. In germline, CDR1 is SGHVS, CDR2 FQNEAQ. CDR3 protein: CASSFPRWSGGSKTSGANVLTF. CDR3 bases: TGTGCCAGCAGCTTCCCTAGATGGAGCGGGGGGTCAAAAACCTCTGGGGCCAACGTCCTGACTTTC. The whole variable domain, remainder taken from reference TRBV7-8 and TRBJ2-6, is GAGVSQSPRYKVAKRGQDVALRCDPISGHVSLFWYQQALGQGPEFLTYFQNEAQLDKSGLPSDRFFAERPEGSVSTLKIQRTQQEDSAVYLCASSFPRWSGGSKTSGANVLTFGAGSRLTVL.

This chain connects TRBV3-1 (or the pseudogene TRBV3-2) to TRBJ1-6; TRBD1 matches 8 bases. Unmatched junction bases numbered 4, after V lost 3 bases and J lost 0 bases. Germline CDR1 LGHDT, CDR2 YNNKEL (reference sequence). The CDR3 covers 17 residues. CDR3 DNA: TGTGCCAGCAGCCACCGACAGGGGAGCTCCTATAATTCACCCCTCCACTTT. Translating gives CASSHRQGSSYNSPLHF.

The chain recombines TRBV7-3 with TRBJ2-3, with no clear D. CDR1 is SGHTA, CDR2 FQGTGA, per germline. V was trimmed by 5 bases and J by 2 bases, leaving 11 bases between them. The CDR3 consists of 14 residues. DNA for the CDR3: TGTGCCAGCAGCGCCTTGGCAAACACAGATACGCAGTATTTT. This sequence encodes CASSALANTDTQYF.

The V and J genes are TRBV27 and TRBJ1-1; perhaps TRBD1 as D (5 bases). Germline CDR1 MNHEY, CDR2 SMNVEV (reference sequence). This CDR3 has 15 amino acids. V lost 0 bases, J lost 3 bases, and 11 bases lay in between. The CDR3, as DNA: TGTGCCAGCAGTTTATCCCAGGGATGGGACACTGAAGCTTTCTTT. Its protein is CASSLSQGWDTEAFF.

The J gene is TRBJ2-1, the V gene TRBV14; D is unresolved. Germline-derived CDR1 and CDR2 are SGHDN and FVKESK. The V and J ends lost 2 bases and 6 bases respectively, with 8 bases between them. CDR3 size: 13 residues. Here the CDR3 reads CASSQQIFNEQFF. CDR3 coding DNA: TGTGCCAGCAGCCAACAGATATTCAATGAGCAGTTCTTC. The whole variable domain, remainder taken from reference TRBV14 and TRBJ2-1, is EAGVTQFPSHSVIEKGQTVTLRCDPISGHDNLYWYRRVMGKEIKFLLHFVKESKQDESGMPNNRFLAERTGGTYSTLKVQPAELEDSGVYFCASSQQIFNEQFFGPGTRLTVL.

In DNA, the CDR3 is TGTGCCAGCAGTTACATAACCGGGACAGGGAGGAACACTGAAGCTTTCTTT. This encodes CASSYITGTGRNTEAFF. The chain couples TRBV6-2 or TRBV6-3 to TRBJ1-1, with TRBD1 matching 9 bases. Germline V gene data show CDR1 as MNHEY and CDR2 as SVGEGT. CDR3 length: 17 residues. Unmatched junction bases numbered 8, after V lost 2 bases and J lost 1 base.

This rearrangement joins TRBV2 to TRBJ2-7, with 9 bases fitting TRBD2. V dropped 4 bases and J dropped 2; count of bases not matched to a gene: 6. Germline V gene data show CDR1 as SNHLY and CDR2 as FYNNEI. The CDR3 length is 15 residues. The CDR3 nucleotides are TGTGCCAGCAGTGGGGCACTAGCGGGTCCCTACGAGCAGTACTTC. Translation gives CASSGALAGPYEQYF.

This chain connects TRBV7-9 to TRBJ1-5, with 7 bases identical to TRBD1. Looked up from germline, CDR1 is SEHNR and CDR2 is FQNEAQ (reference sequence). With V trimmed by 7 bases and J by 5 bases, 8 bases remained unmatched. The CDR3 has 14 amino acids. The CDR3 DNA reads TGTGCCAGCAACAAAGGGACAGCAGATCAGCCCCAGCATTTT. It is translated as CASNKGTADQPQHF.

The chain carries TRBV7-2 and TRBJ2-2, with 12 bases aligning to TRBD2. This CDR3 spans 16 amino acids. Per the germline V gene, CDR1 is SGHTA and CDR2 is FQGNSA. V lost 5 bases to trimming and J lost 7 bases; unmatched junction nucleotides: 8. CDR3 bases: TGTGCCAGCAGCCGTGCTAGCGGGAGGGCGAACGGGGAGCTGTTTTTT. Amino acids: CASSRASGRANGELFF.

The CDR3 DNA is TGTGCCAGCACGGGGACCTACGAGCAGTACTTC. It translates to CASTGTYEQYF. The chain combines TRBV21-1 with TRBJ2-7; the table assigns TRBD2, which was not confirmed against the DNA. TRBV21-1 is reported as a pseudogene. This CDR3 is 11 amino acids long.

The chain uses TRBV24-1 and TRBJ1-1; D not resolved. V was trimmed by 1 base and J by 0 bases, leaving 8 bases between them. The CDR3 sequence is 15 residues long. Looked up from germline, CDR1 is KGHDR and CDR2 is SFDVKD. CDR3 DNA: TGTGCCACCAGTGATTTCTGGAGGGTGAACACTGAAGCTTTCTTT. It is translated as CATSDFWRVNTEAFF.

This clone showed up just a few times. The rearrangement joins TRBV7-2 to TRBJ2-1, with D perhaps TRBD1 (6 bases). Germline lookup yields CDR1 SGHTA and CDR2 FQGNSA. The CDR3 extends over 13 amino acids. Trimming removed 0 bases at V and 6 bases at J, with 6 bases between. This CDR3 is CASSLAGANEQFF. The CDR3 nucleotides read TGTGCCAGCAGCTTAGCGGGGGCCAATGAGCAGTTCTTC.

This rearrangement joins TRBV6-2 or TRBV6-3 to TRBJ2-5, with D perhaps matching TRBD1 (6 bases). This CDR3 has 11 residues. V was shortened by 9 bases and J by 4 bases, with 9 bases between the two germline ends. Germline V gives CDR1 MNHEY, CDR2 SVGEGT. CDR3 residues: CASSRGETQYF. The CDR3 DNA follows: TGTGCCAGTAGCAGGGGAGAGACCCAGTACTTC.

This clone was seen more than once but under ten times. This chain joins TRBV5-4 and TRBJ1-6; 8 bases agree with TRBD1. The CDR3 is 12 amino acids. Germline trimming cut 3 bases from V and 14 bases from J; bases unmatched to any gene: 4. Germline CDR1 is SGHNT and CDR2 is YYREEE (reference sequence). The DNA for the CDR3 is TGTGCCAGCAGCTATGAACAGGGGGCCCTCCACTTT. The encoded protein is CASSYEQGALHF.

This clone was counted a few times. The rearrangement uses TRBV19 and TRBJ1-3; TRBD1 agrees at 7 bases. CDR1 is LNHDA, CDR2 SQIVND, per germline (reference sequence). The CDR3 sequence is 16 residues long. With V trimmed by 7 bases and J by 0 bases, 9 bases remained unmatched. CDR3 DNA: TGTGCCAGTAATCCTAACAGGGGACTCTCTGGAAACACCATATATTTT. As protein: CASNPNRGLSGNTIYF.